Presented here are 27 T cell receptor beta chains from one specimen sequenced in a study of blood T cells in healthy people across ages. Together with a sample-barcoded 5' primer, a J-beta primer mix was included in a second PCR lasting roughly 6 to 12 cycles. Using its own MiXCR run on the 5' RACE reads, TCRdb lists one record per CDR3 protein. This repertoire shows over 500,000 distinct CDR3 sequences, roughly half found once; its top ten account for roughly 13%. Sequencing was carried out using blood. Every receptor here comes from an elderly woman in good health.

The chain employs TRBV5-1 and TRBJ2-5; the match to TRBD1 covers 8 bases. CDR1 is SGHRS, CDR2 YFSETQ, per germline. V trimming: 8 bases; J trimming: 5 bases; junction bases outside the gene matches: 11. This CDR3 spans 14 amino acids. As DNA, the CDR3 is TGCGCCAGTCGAACGGGACAGGAGTGGGAGACCCAGTACTTC. Protein: CASRTGQEWETQYF. The variable domain in full, with the rest retrieved from reference TRBV5-1 and TRBJ2-5, is KAGVTQTPRYLIKTRGQQVTLSCSPISGHRSVSWYQQTPGQGLQFLFEYFSETQRNKGNFPGRFSGRQFSNSRSEMNVSTLELGDSALYLCASRTGQEWETQYFGPGTRLLVL.

The V and J genes are TRBV7-2 and TRBJ2-1; 7 positions match TRBD2. The V segment lost 3 bases and the J segment 10 bases; nucleotides outside the gene matches: 9. This CDR3 spans 14 amino acids. In germline, CDR1 is SGHTA, CDR2 FQGNSA. DNA for the CDR3: TGTGCCAGCAGCTTGTCTAGCGGCTCGTTGGAGCAGTTCTTC. Its translation is CASSLSSGSLEQFF.

This clonotype was counted between two and nine times. It may be a read error: a sequence one base away is much more abundant. CDR3 in amino acids: CASSKGTDTQYF. The CDR3 DNA sequence: TGTGCCAGCAGTAAGGGCACAGATACGCAGTATTTT. The genes are TRBV4-2 and TRBJ2-3, with no clear D. This CDR3 spans 12 amino acids. The V end lost 6 bases, the J end lost 1 base, and 5 bases lay between the germline ends. Germline V lookup: CDR1 LGHNA, CDR2 YNFKEQ.

The sample holds many counts of this clonotype. V and J are TRBV6-5 and TRBJ2-7, with a weak D call TRBD2 (7 bases). Trimming removed 1 base at V and 7 bases at J, with 17 bases between. Germline V lookup: CDR1 MNHEY, CDR2 SVGAGI. This CDR3 contains 15 residues. CDR3 region: CASSYYPGRDNEQYF. The CDR3 bases are TGTGCCAGCAGTTACTACCCGGGGAGGGACAATGAGCAGTACTTC.

This clonotype was detected only a few times. The rearrangement links TRBV6-1 to TRBJ2-6, with 8 bases aligning to TRBD1. V was pared by 5 bases and J by 3 bases, with 6 bases of the junction left unmatched. Germline V lookup: CDR1 MNHNS, CDR2 SASEGT. This CDR3 has 16 amino acids. The CDR3 DNA reads TGTGCCAGCAGTTTTTTACAGGGGGTTGGGGCCAACGTCCTGACTTTC. As protein: CASSFLQGVGANVLTF.

The rearrangement uses TRBV4-1 and TRBJ2-4; D gene ambiguous. TRBJ2-7 matches the DNA end more closely, so the J call is doubtful. The germline V gene encodes CDR1 MGHRA and CDR2 YSYEKL. The CDR3 contains 14 residues. In DNA, the CDR3 is TGCGCCAGCAGCCAAGAAGCCATCTCCTACGAGCAGTACTTC. Translating it yields CASSQEAISYEQYF.

As for this clonotype: A read error may be the cause here, since a much bigger clone is one base away. The chain recombines TRBV5-6 with TRBJ2-1; D possibly matches TRBD1 or TRBD2 (5 bases each). The CDR3 runs 15 residues. The germline V gene has CDR1 SGHDT and CDR2 YYEEEE. CDR3 protein: CASNLFGLRDLEQFF. Here the CDR3 DNA reads TGTGCCAGCAACTTGTTCGGCCTCCGGGACCTTGAGCAGTTCTTC.

The chain carries TRBV20-1 and TRBJ2-1; D remains ambiguous. The CDR3 length is 14 residues. Germline V gene sequence: CDR1 DFQATT, CDR2 SNEGSKA (reference sequence). The V and J ends lost 5 bases and 2 bases respectively, with 13 bases between them. The CDR3 DNA follows: TGCAGTGCTTATGGGGTGTTGACCTACAATGAGCAGTTCTTC. This encodes CSAYGVLTYNEQFF.

J is TRBJ2-7 and V is TRBV5-1, with D uncertain. The CDR3 sequence is 13 residues long. Germline V gene lookup returns CDR1 SGHRS and CDR2 YFSETQ. Trimming removed 4 bases from V and 1 base from J, with 9 bases in between. The CDR3 DNA sequence: TGCGCCAGCAGCGGGTCAGGATCCTACGAGCAGTACTTC. Residues: CASSGSGSYEQYF.

This clonotype was observed many times. The chain combines TRBV27 with TRBJ2-1; D unclear. The germline CDR1 and CDR2 sequences are MNHEY and SMNVEV (reference sequence). Trimming removed 4 bases at V and 4 bases at J, with 11 bases between. The CDR3 has 14 residues. The CDR3 DNA sequence: TGTGCCAGCAGTTCCCTAGGGCAGTACAATGAGCAGTTCTTC. It yields the protein CASSSLGQYNEQFF.

This clonotype was detected many times. The chain recombines TRBV29-1 with TRBJ2-3; D is possibly TRBD2 (6 bases). This CDR3 has 14 residues. From germline, CDR1 is SQVTM and CDR2 ANQGSEA. The V end lost 4 bases, the J end lost 4 bases, and 15 bases lay between the germline ends. CDR3 bases: TGCAGCGTTGGAAGGGCGGGGTGGGCAGATACGCAGTATTTT. It encodes CSVGRAGWADTQYF.

This chain uses TRBV12-3 or TRBV12-4 with TRBJ1-1; unclear D gene. Trimming took 3 bases from V and 8 from J, leaving 7 bases between them. This CDR3 has 11 residues. The CDR3 region is CASSFMEEAFF. The DNA of the CDR3 is TGTGCCAGCAGTTTTATGGAGGAAGCTTTCTTT.

V usage is TRBV6-1 and J usage is TRBJ2-2; 8 bases fit TRBD1. The CDR3 is 14 amino acids. Trimming removed 11 bases from V and 0 bases from J; junction bases left unmatched: 5. CDR1 is MNHNS and CDR2 is SASEGT in the germline V gene. CDR3 in amino acids: CAGQGAPNTGELFF. CDR3 DNA sequence: TGTGCCGGCCAGGGGGCCCCGAACACCGGGGAGCTGTTTTTT.

The rearrangement joins TRBV5-6 to TRBJ2-1; D is unresolved. The CDR3 totals 15 residues. From germline, CDR1 is SGHDT and CDR2 YYEEEE. V lost 5 bases to trimming and J lost 7 bases, with 19 bases between them. CDR3 region: CASSQTALEWNEQFF. In DNA form, the CDR3 reads TGTGCCAGCAGTCAGACGGCCCTTGAGTGGAATGAGCAGTTCTTC.

The J gene is TRBJ2-3, the V gene TRBV3-1; TRBD2 matches at 9 bases. With V trimmed by 3 bases and J by 2 bases, 12 bases remained unmatched. Germline assignment: CDR1 LGHDT and CDR2 YNNKEL (reference sequence). The CDR3 loop spans 18 amino acids. The CDR3 here is CASSHQFGASGDTDTQYF. The CDR3 DNA reads TGTGCCAGCAGCCACCAATTCGGGGCTAGCGGGGACACAGATACGCAGTATTTT.

This clonotype was counted a few times. This chain joins TRBV28 and TRBJ1-5, with TRBD1 as a possible D gene (5 bases). With 4 bases removed from V and 5 bases from J, the gap between germline ends came to 18 bases. Germline-derived CDR1 and CDR2 are MDHEN and SYDVKM. The length of the CDR3 is 16 residues. In nucleotides, the CDR3 is TGTGCCAGCAGTTCCCAGAGTACAAGGGGTTATCAGCCCCAGCATTTT. Amino acids: CASSSQSTRGYQPQHF.

A note on this clonotype: Sequence at one end of the junction differs from germline and may be a read error. V and J are TRBV7-9 and TRBJ2-7; 8 nucleotides agree with TRBD1. Germline lookup yields CDR1 SEHNR and CDR2 FQNEAQ (reference sequence). The length of the CDR3 is 15 residues. This chain's CDR3 is CVSSLDRGNYNEQYF. Here the CDR3 DNA reads TGTGTCAGCAGCTTAGACAGGGGTAACTACAATGAGCAGTACTTC.

This clonotype appeared many times. This chain joins TRBV28 and TRBJ1-2; D might be TRBD1 (6 bases). The CDR3 has 13 residues. Germline assignment: CDR1 MDHEN and CDR2 SYDVKM. The V gene lost 5 bases and the J gene lost 9 bases, with 16 bases spanning the gap. DNA of the CDR3: TGTGCCAGCAGTCGTACAGGGTACGGGCGCTACACCTTC. Translation: CASSRTGYGRYTF.

This clonotype was recorded at least ten times. The chain is built from TRBV29-1 and TRBJ2-1, with 10 bases identical to TRBD2. CDR1 is SQVTM, CDR2 ANQGSEA, per germline. This CDR3 has 13 amino acids. Losses at the gene ends were 6 bases for V and 7 bases for J; bases not matched to a gene: 6. CDR3 in DNA: TGCAGCGTGACAAGCGGGAGGGGAAATGAGCAGTTCTTC. It specifies CSVTSGRGNEQFF.

A few counts support this clonotype. J is TRBJ1-5 and V is TRBV30; 7 nucleotides line up with TRBD1. Germline V gene sequence: CDR1 GTSNPN, CDR2 SVGIG (reference sequence). The CDR3 runs to 14 residues. The V and J ends lost 0 bases and 6 bases, in that order; junction bases with no gene match: 5. DNA for the CDR3: TGTGCCTGGAGTGTACGACAGGGCAGTCAGCCCCAGCATTTT. Its translation is CAWSVRQGSQPQHF.

In this sample, this clonotype turned up once. The rearrangement uses TRBV3-1 and TRBJ2-5; no clear D gene. Trimming took off 2 bases at V and 4 bases at J, with 8 bases between the two ends. Germline V gene lookup returns CDR1 LGHDT and CDR2 YNNKEL (reference sequence). The CDR3 is made up of 13 amino acids. CDR3 residues: CASSQRHGETQYF. The CDR3 DNA sequence: TGTGCCAGCAGCCAACGCCACGGAGAGACCCAGTACTTC.

The rearrangement joins TRBV11-2 to TRBJ2-7, with 7 bases that match TRBD1. The CDR3 totals 14 residues. The V gene end was trimmed by 7 bases and the J gene end by 3 bases; junction bases not matched to a gene: 9. Germline lookup yields CDR1 SGHAT and CDR2 FQNNGV. The CDR3 spells CASTRAGGDYEQYF. In DNA form, the CDR3 reads TGTGCCAGCACCCGCGCAGGGGGAGACTACGAGCAGTACTTC.

This clonotype was observed many times. The chain joins TRBV7-9 to TRBJ2-7; 9 nucleotides line up with TRBD1. The CDR3 runs 17 residues. CDR1 and CDR2 (germline): SEHNR, FQNEAQ (reference sequence). The trim removed 5 bases at V and 5 bases at J, leaving 16 bases unmatched. The DNA for the CDR3 is TGTGCCAGCAGCCCCTCTCTTAGGGACAGGGCCTTCGACGAGCAGTACTTC. Protein: CASSPSLRDRAFDEQYF.

The chain's CDR3 is CASSLGMAHEQYF. The CDR3 nucleotides read TGTGCCAGCAGCCTAGGTATGGCCCACGAGCAGTACTTC. The V and J genes are TRBV7-9 and TRBJ2-7; D gene unclear. CDR3 length: 13 amino acids. Trimming took off 5 bases at V and 5 bases at J, with 13 bases between the two ends. Germline assignment: CDR1 SEHNR and CDR2 FQNEAQ (reference sequence).

The chain combines TRBV12-3 or TRBV12-4 with TRBJ2-7, with D maybe TRBD1 (8 bases). Trimming left V 6 bases short and J 3 bases short, with 18 bases between. This CDR3 has 15 residues. The CDR3 sequence: CASSPNRGGFYEQYF. The CDR3 DNA sequence: TGTGCCAGCAGCCCAAACAGGGGGGGATTCTACGAGCAGTACTTC.

This clonotype was seen ten or more times. This chain connects TRBV29-1 to TRBJ2-5, with D uncertain. CDR3 length: 14 amino acids. Trimming took off 1 base at V and 4 bases at J, with 13 bases between the two ends. Germline V lookup: CDR1 SQVTM, CDR2 ANQGSEA. CDR3 residues: CSVEAFGLGETQYF. The CDR3 nucleotides read TGCAGCGTTGAAGCATTCGGGTTAGGAGAGACCCAGTACTTC.

The chain is built from TRBV29-1 and TRBJ2-5; weak D call: TRBD2 (5 bases). This CDR3 is built from 15 residues. Per the germline V gene, CDR1 is SQVTM and CDR2 is ANQGSEA. The V end lost 5 bases, the J end lost 2 bases, and 18 bases lay between the germline ends. CDR3 bases: TGCAGCGTTCCCCACCCCCTCACGGGGCAAGAGACCCAGTACTTC. Translation: CSVPHPLTGQETQYF.